One and the same sample provided the 16 T cell receptor beta chains below, sequenced in a study of blood T cells in healthy people across ages. Combining a sample-barcoded 5' primer with a J-beta primer mix, a second PCR ran for about 7 to 12 cycles. TCRdb ran MiXCR on the 5' RACE reads and lists one entry per CDR3 protein. The table has about 1.1 million distinct CDR3 sequences, 30% to 40% seen once. Sample: blood. Receptors were obtained from a man between 18 and 29 years old in good health.

This rearrangement joins TRBV6-6 to TRBJ1-2; no reliable D call. CDR3 size: 13 residues. Germline V lookup: CDR1 MNHNY, CDR2 SVGAGI (reference sequence). Trimming took off 5 bases at V and 13 bases at J, with 20 bases between the two ends. CDR3 sequence (DNA): TGTGCCAGCAGTAACCCCTTCGGTAGGAGCTGCACCTTC. It specifies CASSNPFGRSCTF.

The genes are TRBV12-3 or TRBV12-4 and TRBJ2-5; tentative D call: TRBD1 (5 bases). V lost 4 bases, J lost 1 base, and 10 bases lay in between. CDR3 length: 14 residues. CDR3 sequence reads: CASSYGASQETQYF. The CDR3 DNA reads as TGTGCCAGCAGTTATGGGGCGAGCCAAGAGACCCAGTACTTC.

This clonotype has more than one count but fewer than ten. The chain links TRBV15 to TRBJ2-3; possible D gene TRBD2, 5 bases. The CDR3 is 15 amino acids. V gave up 0 bases and J gave up 4 bases, with 11 bases separating them. CDR1 is LNHNV, CDR2 YYDKDF, per germline (reference sequence). CDR3 sequence: CATSRELGYADTQYF. The CDR3, as DNA: TGTGCCACCAGCAGAGAACTAGGATACGCAGATACGCAGTATTTT.

V usage is TRBV20-1 and J usage is TRBJ1-5, with 9 bases that match TRBD1. This CDR3 is built from 17 residues. Germline V gene lookup returns CDR1 DFQATT and CDR2 SNEGSKA (reference sequence). V shed 5 bases and J 7 bases; nucleotides not matched to a gene: 18. CDR3 sequence reads: CSAGTRQKDRGGQPQHF. Written as DNA, the CDR3 is TGCAGTGCTGGGACGCGACAAAAAGACAGGGGGGGCCAGCCCCAGCATTTT.

The V call is TRBV15, the J call TRBJ2-7, with no clear D. Judging by the DNA end, TRBJ2-5 fits better; the J call may be wrong. CDR1 is LNHNV and CDR2 is YYDKDF in the germline V gene (reference sequence). The CDR3 has 16 residues. The CDR3 DNA sequence: TGTGCCACCAGCAGACAAACGGGCGAGTTGAGGGAGACCCAGTACTTC. Translated: CATSRQTGELRETQYF.

J is TRBJ2-3 and V is TRBV20-1; 8 nucleotides line up with TRBD2. CDR3 length: 18 residues. Trimming took 4 bases from V and 4 from J; bases not matched to a gene: 19. Per germline, CDR1 DFQATT and CDR2 SNEGSKA (reference sequence). CDR3 coding DNA: TGCAGTGCTAAGAGTCAACGGGGGGGGGTAATTGGAGCAGATACGCAGTATTTT. Translation: CSAKSQRGGVIGADTQYF.

Concerning this clonotype: At one boundary the junction diverges from the germline segment, which might be a read error. The CDR3 reads CSVRSGTSGSYEQYF. The CDR3 region has the DNA TGCAGTGTTAGAAGCGGGACTAGCGGCAGCTACGAGCAGTACTTC. The chain couples TRBV20-1 to TRBJ2-7, with 11 bases matching TRBD2. The CDR3 consists of 15 residues. CDR1 DFQATT and CDR2 SNEGSKA come from the germline V gene (reference sequence).

This clonotype was counted once. The chain links TRBV2 to TRBJ1-6, with a tentative D call TRBD1 (6 bases). Germline CDR1 SNHLY, CDR2 FYNNEI. The CDR3 has 14 residues. V was cut by 6 bases and J by 9 bases, with 15 bases left in between. The CDR3 protein is CASRGPGDGSPLHF. Written as DNA, the CDR3 is TGTGCCAGCAGGGGACCAGGGGACGGTTCACCCCTCCACTTT.

The chain links TRBV4-3 to TRBJ2-7, with 7 bases identical to TRBD2. The germline gives CDR1 LGHNA, CDR2 YSLEER. After removal of 5 bases from V and 7 bases from J, the junction contained 20 bases not matched to a gene. CDR3 length equals 17 residues. The CDR3 DNA follows: TGCGCCAGCAGCTCAAAATTGGGGGGGGGTATATACAATGAGCAGTACTTC. Encoded protein: CASSSKLGGGIYNEQYF.

The sample holds a few counts of this clonotype. This chain links TRBV5-1 with TRBJ2-3; 10 bases are a match to TRBD2. Unmatched junction bases numbered 10, after V lost 1 base and J lost 2 bases. Germline V CDR1 and CDR2: SGHRS, YFSETQ. The CDR3 contains 18 residues. CDR3 nucleotide sequence: TGCGCCAGCAGCTTGAACCCATGGACTAGCGGATCCACAGATACGCAGTATTTT. Translated, it gives CASSLNPWTSGSTDTQYF.

This clonotype has just a few counts. The rearrangement links TRBV4-3 to TRBJ1-1, with 11 nucleotides matching TRBD1. The CDR3 length is 17 residues. CDR1 is LGHNA, CDR2 YSLEER, per germline. With V trimmed by 4 bases and J by 0 bases, 7 bases remained unmatched. The chain's CDR3 is CASSRGTGGGMNTEAFF. The CDR3 nucleotides are TGCGCCAGCAGCCGAGGGACAGGGGGAGGGATGAACACTGAAGCTTTCTTT.

This chain joins TRBV21-1 and TRBJ1-1; the table's D call TRBD1 went unverified against the DNA. TRBV21-1 is a recognized pseudogene. The CDR3 spans 17 residues. The DNA of the CDR3 is TGTGCCAGCAGCATCGGTTGGGACAGGGAAAAGAACACTGAAGCTTTCTTT. Translating it yields CASSIGWDREKNTEAFF.

V is TRBV27 and J is TRBJ2-1; possible D gene TRBD1, 6 bases. Trimming pared 4 bases from V and 2 bases from J, leaving 12 bases between. The CDR3 contains 15 residues. Germline CDR1 and CDR2: MNHEY and SMNVEV (reference sequence). CDR3 coding DNA: TGTGCCAGCAGTTGGCACAGGGACCCCTACAATGAGCAGTTCTTC. It translates to CASSWHRDPYNEQFF.

V usage is TRBV7-2 and J usage is TRBJ1-2, with 8 nucleotides matching TRBD1. The CDR3 is 17 residues long. Germline V lookup: CDR1 SGHTA, CDR2 FQGNSA. V lost 3 bases and J lost 1; bases outside the gene matches: 10. The CDR3 loop is CASSLSPGQVFNYGYTF. In DNA, the CDR3 is TGTGCCAGCAGCTTGAGCCCGGGACAGGTGTTTAACTATGGCTACACCTTC.

This clonotype was found a few times. V and J are TRBV20-1 and TRBJ1-2, with TRBD1 matching over 7 bases. This CDR3 has 11 residues. V dropped 6 bases and J dropped 8; count of bases not matched to a gene: 6. Germline V gene data show CDR1 as DFQATT and CDR2 as SNEGSKA (reference sequence). DNA for the CDR3: TGCAGTGCCCCTGGACAGGAGGGCTACACCTTC. Encoded protein: CSAPGQEGYTF.

This clonotype came up a few times. The chain is built from TRBV7-2 and TRBJ1-1; D remains unclear. Germline CDR1 is SGHTA and CDR2 is FQGNSA. V was cut by 8 bases and J by 5 bases, with 15 bases left in between. CDR3 size: 13 residues. In DNA, the CDR3 is TGTGCCAGCCTTTTCCAAGGCCTGACTGAAGCTTTCTTT. Its translation is CASLFQGLTEAFF.